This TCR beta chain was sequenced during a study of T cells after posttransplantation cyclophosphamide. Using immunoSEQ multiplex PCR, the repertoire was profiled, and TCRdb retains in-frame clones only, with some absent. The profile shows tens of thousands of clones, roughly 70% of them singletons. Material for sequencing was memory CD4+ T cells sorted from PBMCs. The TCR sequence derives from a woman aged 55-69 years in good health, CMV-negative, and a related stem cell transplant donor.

The CDR3 reads CASSFLLQETQYF. CDR3 DNA sequence: TGTGCCAGCAGTTTTTTATTACAAGAGACCCAGTACTTC. The chain is built from TRBV2 and TRBJ2-5; D remains unclear. There are 13 residues in the CDR3. Trimming took 5 bases from V and 2 from J, leaving 9 bases between them. Looked up from germline, CDR1 is SNHLY and CDR2 is FYNNEI.